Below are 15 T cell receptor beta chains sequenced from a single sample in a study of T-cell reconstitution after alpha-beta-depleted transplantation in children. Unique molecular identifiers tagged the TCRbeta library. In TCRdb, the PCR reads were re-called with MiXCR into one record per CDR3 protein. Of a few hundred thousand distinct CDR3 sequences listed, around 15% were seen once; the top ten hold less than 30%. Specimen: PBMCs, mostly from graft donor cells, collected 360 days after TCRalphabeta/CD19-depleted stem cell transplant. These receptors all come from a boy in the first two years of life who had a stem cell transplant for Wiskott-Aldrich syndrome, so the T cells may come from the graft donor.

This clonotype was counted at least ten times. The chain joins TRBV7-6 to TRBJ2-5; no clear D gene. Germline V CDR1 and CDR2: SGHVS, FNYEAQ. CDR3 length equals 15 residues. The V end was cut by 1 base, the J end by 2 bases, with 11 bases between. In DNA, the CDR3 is TGTGCCAGCAGCTTAGGTGCTAGGTGGCAAGAGACCCAGTACTTC. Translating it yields CASSLGARWQETQYF.

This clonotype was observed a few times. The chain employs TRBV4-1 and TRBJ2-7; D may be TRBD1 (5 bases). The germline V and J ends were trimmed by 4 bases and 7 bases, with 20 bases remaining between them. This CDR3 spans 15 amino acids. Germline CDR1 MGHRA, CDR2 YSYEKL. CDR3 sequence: CASSPGLGSPGEQYF. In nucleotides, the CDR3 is TGCGCCAGCAGCCCAGGTCTGGGGTCTCCAGGGGAGCAGTACTTC.

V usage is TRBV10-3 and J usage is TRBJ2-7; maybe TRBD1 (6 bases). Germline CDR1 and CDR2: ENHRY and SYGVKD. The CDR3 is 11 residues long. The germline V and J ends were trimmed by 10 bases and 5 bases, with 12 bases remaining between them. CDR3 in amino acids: CANRVGNEQYF. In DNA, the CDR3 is TGTGCCAACAGGGTGGGTAACGAGCAGTACTTC.

Here the CDR3 DNA reads TGTGCCACCAGTGATCCTAGAAAGGACAGCTTCATGGGAGATACGCAGTATTTT. Its protein is CATSDPRKDSFMGDTQYF. V is TRBV24-1 and J is TRBJ2-3, with D perhaps matching TRBD1 (6 bases). The V and J ends lost 3 bases and 5 bases respectively, with 23 bases between them. The CDR3 is 18 amino acids. Germline CDR1 reads KGHDR; CDR2 reads SFDVKD.

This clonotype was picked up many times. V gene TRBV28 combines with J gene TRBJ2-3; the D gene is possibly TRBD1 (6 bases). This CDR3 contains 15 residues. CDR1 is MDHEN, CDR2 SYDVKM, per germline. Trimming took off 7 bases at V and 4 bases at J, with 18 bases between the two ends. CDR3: CASTPTGFWADTQYF. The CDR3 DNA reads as TGTGCCAGCACTCCCACAGGGTTTTGGGCAGATACGCAGTATTTT.

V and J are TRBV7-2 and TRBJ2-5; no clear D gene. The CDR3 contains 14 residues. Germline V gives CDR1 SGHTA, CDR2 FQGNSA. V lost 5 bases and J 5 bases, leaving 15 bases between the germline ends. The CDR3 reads CASSPVGFPETQYF. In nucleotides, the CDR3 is TGTGCCAGCAGCCCCGTAGGGTTTCCGGAGACCCAGTACTTC.

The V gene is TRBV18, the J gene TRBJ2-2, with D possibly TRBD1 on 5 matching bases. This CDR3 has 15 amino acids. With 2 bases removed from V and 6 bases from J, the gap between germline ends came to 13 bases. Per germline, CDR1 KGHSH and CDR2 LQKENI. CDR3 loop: CASSPGARPSGELFF. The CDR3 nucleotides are TGTGCCAGCTCACCAGGGGCTAGACCATCCGGGGAGCTGTTTTTT. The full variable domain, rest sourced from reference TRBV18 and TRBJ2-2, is NAGVMQNPRHLVRRRGQEARLRCSPMKGHSHVYWYRQLPEEGLKFMVYLQKENIIDESGMPKERFSAEFPKEGPSILRIQQVVRGDSAAYFCASSPGARPSGELFFGEGSRLTVL.

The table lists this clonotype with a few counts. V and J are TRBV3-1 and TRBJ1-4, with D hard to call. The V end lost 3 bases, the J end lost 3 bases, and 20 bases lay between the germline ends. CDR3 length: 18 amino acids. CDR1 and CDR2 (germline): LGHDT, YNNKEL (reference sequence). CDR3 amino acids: CASSQYIARVTSNEKLFF. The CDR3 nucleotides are TGTGCCAGCAGCCAGTACATTGCGCGAGTGACCTCTAATGAAAAACTGTTTTTT.

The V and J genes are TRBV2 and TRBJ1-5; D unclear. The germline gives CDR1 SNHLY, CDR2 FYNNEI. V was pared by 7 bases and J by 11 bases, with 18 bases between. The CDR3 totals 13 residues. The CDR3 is CASTSDSTRSQHF. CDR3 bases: TGTGCCAGCACCTCCGACTCCACCAGGTCCCAGCATTTT. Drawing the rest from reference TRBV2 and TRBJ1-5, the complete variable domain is EPEVTQTPSHQVTQMGQEVILRCVPISNHLYFYWYRQILGQKVEFLVSFYNNEISEKSEIFDDQFSVERPDGSNFTLKIRSTKLEDSAMYFCASTSDSTRSQHFGDGTRLSIL.

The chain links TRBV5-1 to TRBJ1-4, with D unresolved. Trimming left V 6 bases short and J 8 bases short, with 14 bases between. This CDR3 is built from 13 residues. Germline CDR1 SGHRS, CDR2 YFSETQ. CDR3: CASKNHSREKLFF. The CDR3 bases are TGCGCCAGCAAGAACCACTCTCGGGAAAAACTGTTTTTT.

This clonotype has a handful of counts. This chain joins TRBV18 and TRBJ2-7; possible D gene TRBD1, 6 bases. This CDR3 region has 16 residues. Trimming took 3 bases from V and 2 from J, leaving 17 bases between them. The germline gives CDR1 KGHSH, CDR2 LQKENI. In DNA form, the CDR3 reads TGTGCCAGCTCACCCCTCGGGACACAGGTCCCCTACGAGCAGTACTTC. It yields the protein CASSPLGTQVPYEQYF.

CDR3 loop: CASSYIGTDLYEQYF. The DNA for the CDR3 is TGTGCCAGCAGTTACATAGGGACAGACCTTTACGAGCAGTACTTC. The rearrangement uses TRBV6-5 and TRBJ2-7, with TRBD1 matching 7 bases. The V gene end was trimmed by 2 bases and the J gene end by 4 bases; junction bases not matched to a gene: 8. In germline, CDR1 is MNHEY, CDR2 SVGAGI. CDR3 length equals 15 residues.

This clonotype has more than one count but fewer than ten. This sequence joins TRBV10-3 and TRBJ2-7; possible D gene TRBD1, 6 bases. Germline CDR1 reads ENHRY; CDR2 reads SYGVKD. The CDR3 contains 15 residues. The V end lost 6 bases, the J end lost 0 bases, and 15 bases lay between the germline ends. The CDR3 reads CAISPETGTSYEQYF. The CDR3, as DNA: TGTGCCATCAGCCCCGAGACAGGCACCTCCTACGAGCAGTACTTC.

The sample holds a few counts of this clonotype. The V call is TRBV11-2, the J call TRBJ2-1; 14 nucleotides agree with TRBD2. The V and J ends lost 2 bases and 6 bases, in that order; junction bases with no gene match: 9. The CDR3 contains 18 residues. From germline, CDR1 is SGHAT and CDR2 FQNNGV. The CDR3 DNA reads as TGTGCCAGCAGCTTAAGGGGATTCGGACTAGCGGGGGGCAATGAGCAGTTCTTC. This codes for CASSLRGFGLAGGNEQFF.

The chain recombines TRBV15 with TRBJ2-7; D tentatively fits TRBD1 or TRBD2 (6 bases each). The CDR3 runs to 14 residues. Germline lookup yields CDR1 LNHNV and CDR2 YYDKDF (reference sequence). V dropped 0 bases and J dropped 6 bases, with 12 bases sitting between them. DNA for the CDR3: TGTGCCACCAGCAGAGATCCGGGGGCCTCCGAGCAGTACTTC. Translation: CATSRDPGASEQYF.